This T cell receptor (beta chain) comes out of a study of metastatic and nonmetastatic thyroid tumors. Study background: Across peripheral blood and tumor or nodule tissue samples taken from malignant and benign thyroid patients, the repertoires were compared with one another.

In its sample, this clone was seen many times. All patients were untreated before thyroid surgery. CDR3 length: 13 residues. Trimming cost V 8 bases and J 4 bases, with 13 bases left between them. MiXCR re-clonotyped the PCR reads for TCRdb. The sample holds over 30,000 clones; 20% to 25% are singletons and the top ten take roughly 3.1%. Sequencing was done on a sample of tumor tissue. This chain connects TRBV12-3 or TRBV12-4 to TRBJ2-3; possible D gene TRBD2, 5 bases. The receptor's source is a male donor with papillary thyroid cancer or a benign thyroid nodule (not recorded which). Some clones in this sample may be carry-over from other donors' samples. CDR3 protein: CASGRLGADTQYF. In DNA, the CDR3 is TGTGCCAGCGGGAGACTGGGCGCAGATACGCAGTATTTT.